This T cell receptor (beta chain) was sequenced for a study of chemoradiotherapy in HPV16-positive cancers. CDR3 length equals 12 residues. Germline CDR1 is MNHEY and CDR2 is SMNVEV (reference sequence). J was trimmed by 0 bases and V by 10 bases; bases with no gene match: 3. A word on this clone: As yet, its antigen is unknown.

Study-wide findings and caveats: For HPV16-positive patients, expanding HPV-responsive T cells associated with longer recurrence-free survival. Candidate HPV-specific clones and E7-related TCR motifs grew in tumor during treatment.

Assay used: immunoSEQ multiplex PCR; TCRdb lists only in-frame clones, some missing. This sample yields about 14,000 clones, of which about nine tenths are seen a single time; around 2.8% belongs to the top ten. Sequenced material: blood, taken from a patient who underwent chemoradiotherapy. This TCR was sampled from a human donor with HPV-associated anogenital cancer. The gene calls are TRBV27 and TRBJ2-7; 7 bases fit TRBD1. For the CDR3, the DNA is TGTGCCACCAGACAGGGCTCCTACGAGCAGTACTTC. It is translated as CATRQGSYEQYF.